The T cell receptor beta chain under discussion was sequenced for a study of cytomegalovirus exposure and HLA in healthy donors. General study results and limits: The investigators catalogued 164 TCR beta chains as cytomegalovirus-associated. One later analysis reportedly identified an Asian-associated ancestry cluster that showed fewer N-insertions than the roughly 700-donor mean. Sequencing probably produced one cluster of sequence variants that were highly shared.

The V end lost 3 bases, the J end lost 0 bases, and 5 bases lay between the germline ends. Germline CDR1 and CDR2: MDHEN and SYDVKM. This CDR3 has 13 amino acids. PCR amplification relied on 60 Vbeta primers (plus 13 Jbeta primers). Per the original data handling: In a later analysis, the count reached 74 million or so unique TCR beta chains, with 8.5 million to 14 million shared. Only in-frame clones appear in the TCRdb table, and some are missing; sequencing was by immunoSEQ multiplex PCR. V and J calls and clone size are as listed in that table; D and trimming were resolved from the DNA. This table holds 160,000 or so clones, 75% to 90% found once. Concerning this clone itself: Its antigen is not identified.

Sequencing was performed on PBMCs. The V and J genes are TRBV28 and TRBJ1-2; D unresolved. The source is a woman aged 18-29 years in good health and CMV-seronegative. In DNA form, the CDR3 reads TGTGCCAGCAGTTTTATGTCTAACTATGGCTACACCTTC. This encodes CASSFMSNYGYTF.